This TCR beta chain emerged from a study of graft-versus-host responses after intestinal transplantation (dated by TCRdb to the early 2020s). Background on the whole study: Multivisceral, liver-intestinal, or isolated intestinal transplants were received by the recipients. Every recipient was given anti-thymocyte globulin induction, then maintenance tacrolimus and steroids for around three years. Graft-versus-host and host-versus-graft alloreactive T cell clones were tracked in the graft, circulation and bone marrow after intestinal transplantation using bulk TCR-beta CDR3 sequencing. Alloreactive clones were identified by sequencing pre-transplant mixed lymphocyte reaction products and comparing these products with unstimulated pre-transplant donor and recipient T cells. The cohort enrolled about two dozen intestinal transplant recipients, one of whom was a retransplant, and 3 patients without pretransplant specimens were excluded. Donor T cell macrochimerism was defined as a peak of at least 4% donor T cells among recipient peripheral blood mononuclear cells. Samples from a few later patients were sequenced in-house on an Illumina MiSeq with MiXCR processing rather than by the commercial service. The full study reports these points: Early after transplant, peak levels of circulating GvH clones were found to be associated with declines in HvG clones. GvH clones were detected in recipient bone marrow, and some appeared earlier in ileal mucosa or blood, consistent with an intestinal mucosal origin. High GvH to HvG T cell clonal ratios were observed in the allografts of patients with donor T cell macrochimerism. Conclusions were limited by the relatively low number and heterogeneity of intestinal transplant patients.

A remark on this clone: Its antigen is not yet known. It has no much larger one-base neighbor in the sample; base qualities were not kept.

Library creation used the immunoSEQ multiplex PCR assay. For most patients, genomic DNA was isolated with the Qiagen DNeasy Blood and Tissue Kit and shipped frozen to Adaptive Biotechnologies for TCR sequencing. High-throughput TCR-beta CDR3 sequencing of genomic DNA from most patients was performed by Adaptive Biotechnologies. The study's processing was this. TCR sequencing data for around 20 patients were retrieved from Adaptive's ImmunoSEQ software; a few other patients were processed with MiXCR and VDJtools. CD4 versus CD8 sorting errors were corrected by removing sequences found in both subsets at a frequency ratio below 5:1. Because the origin of CDR3 nucleotide sequences shared between donor and recipient could not be assigned, those sequences were removed. At least 2-fold expansion over unstimulated cells and a minimum CFSE-low frequency of 0.002% (template counts) or 0.001% (read counts) were required for clones to be classified as alloreactive. Clones were considered mappable if detected in sequenced pre-transplant spleen, lymph node, or MLR CFSE-low populations of the donor or recipient. The cumulative frequency of alloreactive clones was calculated as a percentage of all sequences, weighted by copy number. The table comes from immuneACCESS by way of TCRdb, which keeps in-frame sequences with V and J called. Part of the clones is missing from these tables; in studies checked, under half for an unresolved V gene and the rest for unknown reasons. That table gives V, J and clone size, and the DNA gave D and trimming. Recorded for this sample are 80,000 to 100,000 clones; 91% of them occurred a single time. Approximately 0.18% of the sample is held by the ten biggest clonotypes.

In the paper's terms, the time point label means: cells obtained before transplantation from donor or recipient. CD3+CD4+ and CD3+CD8+ populations were FACS-sorted from unstimulated pre-transplant donor and recipient cells taken from spleen or lymph nodes. CDR1 and CDR2 are drawn from the germline V gene: MNHEY, SVGAGI. The cysteine opens and the phenylalanine closes a CDR3 of 13 amino acids. The sequence is cut down to CDR3 DNA, 39 bases in frame from base 1. V is reduced by 7 bases and J by 9 bases, leaving a spacing of 16 bases between them. The TCR originated in a human donor who was the organ donor for an intestinal transplant. The sample in question was unstimulated CD4+ T cells sorted from spleen or lymph node cells, obtained before transplant. The rearranged chain carries TRBV6-5 and TRBJ1-5; no D gene call is confident. At the DNA level, the sequence is TGTGCCAGCACCCCGTTGGGTGGCGGGCCCCAGCATTTT. It specifies CASTPLGGGPQHF.